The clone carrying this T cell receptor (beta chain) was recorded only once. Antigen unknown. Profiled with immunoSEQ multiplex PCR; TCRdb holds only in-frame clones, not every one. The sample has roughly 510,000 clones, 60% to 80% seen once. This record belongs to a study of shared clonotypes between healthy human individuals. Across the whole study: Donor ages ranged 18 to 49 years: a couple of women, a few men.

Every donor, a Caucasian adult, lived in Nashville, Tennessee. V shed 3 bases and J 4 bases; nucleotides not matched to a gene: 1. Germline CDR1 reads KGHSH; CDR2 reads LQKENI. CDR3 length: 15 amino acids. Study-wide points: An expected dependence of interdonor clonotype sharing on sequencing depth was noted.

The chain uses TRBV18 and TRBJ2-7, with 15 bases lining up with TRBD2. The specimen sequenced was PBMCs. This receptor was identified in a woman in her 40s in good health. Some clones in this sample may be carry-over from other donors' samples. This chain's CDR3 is CASSPGLAGGYEQYF. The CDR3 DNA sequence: TGTGCCAGCTCACCGGGACTAGCGGGAGGTTACGAGCAGTACTTC.